The 19 T cell receptor beta chains presented below share a single source sample, sequenced in a study of T cell responses to AZD1222 COVID-19 vaccine. Using immunoSEQ multiplex PCR, the repertoire was profiled, and TCRdb retains in-frame clones only, with some absent. The sample lists 85,000 to 100,000 clones, more than 75% occurring once. The starting material was peripheral blood, obtained on day 0 of AZD1222 vaccination. Every receptor here comes from an adult in good health.

V and J are TRBV2 and TRBJ1-2; D is perhaps TRBD1 (6 bases). Germline V gene lookup returns CDR1 SNHLY and CDR2 FYNNEI. The CDR3 sequence is 14 residues long. Deletions cut 6 bases from V and 4 bases from J, with 15 bases between. The CDR3 nucleotides are TGTGCCAGCAGGGCCCTGGGACACATCTATGGCTACACCTTC. Translating it yields CASRALGHIYGYTF.

This chain uses TRBV3-1 (or the pseudogene TRBV3-2) with TRBJ2-2, with TRBD1 as a possible D gene (6 bases). From germline, CDR1 is LGHDT and CDR2 YNNKEL (reference sequence). The CDR3 is made up of 14 amino acids. V was clipped by 2 bases and J by 4 bases, with 8 bases between them. The CDR3 region is CASSQRQVTGELFF. Written as DNA, the CDR3 is TGTGCCAGCAGCCAAAGACAGGTCACCGGGGAGCTGTTTTTT.

The sample holds a few counts of this clone. V usage is TRBV23-1 and J usage is TRBJ1-2; no firm D call. TRBV23-1 has ORF status, its function being uncertain. This CDR3 has 17 residues. V lost 2 bases to trimming and J lost 6 bases, with 22 bases between them. The CDR3 sequence: CASSQGLGNPLGNGYTF. CDR3 bases: TGCGCCAGCAGTCAAGGATTGGGGAACCCCCTTGGGAATGGCTACACCTTC.

V usage is TRBV5-1 and J usage is TRBJ2-2; weak D call: TRBD2 (5 bases). CDR1 SGHRS and CDR2 YFSETQ come from the germline V gene. V was cut by 3 bases and J by 1 base, with 7 bases left in between. CDR3 length equals 14 residues. The CDR3 region has the DNA TGCGCCAGCAGCTATGGAGGGAACACCGGGGAGCTGTTTTTT. Its translation is CASSYGGNTGELFF. Filled out from reference TRBV5-1 and TRBJ2-2, the complete variable domain reads KAGVTQTPRYLIKTRGQQVTLSCSPISGHRSVSWYQQTPGQGLQFLFEYFSETQRNKGNFPGRFSGRQFSNSRSEMNVSTLELGDSALYLCASSYGGNTGELFFGEGSRLTVL.

This rearrangement joins TRBV19 to TRBJ2-1; the match to TRBD2 covers 10 bases. There are 16 residues in the CDR3. Trimming cost V 3 bases and J 4 bases; bases outside gene matches: 6. Germline V lookup: CDR1 LNHDA, CDR2 SQIVND (reference sequence). The CDR3 here is CASSMLAGEIYNEQFF. CDR3 in DNA: TGTGCCAGTAGTATGCTAGCGGGAGAGATATACAATGAGCAGTTCTTC.

The genes are TRBV9 and TRBJ1-1, with D possibly matching TRBD1 (5 bases). CDR1 and CDR2 from the germline V gene are SGDLS and YYNGEE. V lost 4 bases and J lost 0, with 10 bases in between. The CDR3 runs 14 residues. DNA for the CDR3: TGTGCCAGCAGCCCAGACAGTTTGAACACTGAAGCTTTCTTT. This encodes CASSPDSLNTEAFF. The variable domain in full, with the rest retrieved from reference TRBV9 and TRBJ1-1, is DSGVTQTPKHLITATGQRVTLRCSPRSGDLSVYWYQQSLDQGLQFLIQYYNGEERAKGNILERFSAQQFPDLHSELNLSSLELGDSALYFCASSPDSLNTEAFFGQGTRLTVV.

This sequence joins TRBV28 and TRBJ2-6; TRBD1 matches 9 bases. Trimming at V came to 5 bases and at J to 2 bases, leaving 4 bases not matched to a gene. Germline V gene lookup returns CDR1 MDHEN and CDR2 SYDVKM. This CDR3 is 16 amino acids long. The DNA for the CDR3 is TGTGCCAGCAGTGTGGACAGGGGAGCTGGGGCCAACGTCCTGACTTTC. Protein sequence: CASSVDRGAGANVLTF. Variable domain in full (rest from reference TRBV28 and TRBJ2-6): DVKVTQSSRYLVKRTGEKVFLECVQDMDHENMFWYRQDPGLGLRLIYFSYDVKMKEKGDIPEGYSVSREKKERFSLILESASTNQTSMYLCASSVDRGAGANVLTFGAGSRLTVL.

The chain couples TRBV18 to TRBJ2-5; TRBD1 matches 7 bases. CDR3 length: 14 amino acids. V shed 1 base and J 4 bases; nucleotides not matched to a gene: 3. Germline lookup yields CDR1 KGHSH and CDR2 LQKENI. CDR3 region: CASSPLPGGETQYF. The DNA of the CDR3 is TGTGCCAGCTCACCACTCCCAGGGGGAGAGACCCAGTACTTC.

This clone was observed a handful of times. The V and J genes are TRBV2 and TRBJ2-7, with 8 positions matching TRBD1. The CDR3 contains 14 residues. The trim removed 7 bases at V and 3 bases at J, leaving 8 bases unmatched. Germline lookup yields CDR1 SNHLY and CDR2 FYNNEI. CDR3 in amino acids: CASNSGTGNYEQYF. The CDR3 nucleotides read TGTGCCAGCAACTCCGGGACAGGAAACTACGAGCAGTACTTC.

This clone was counted only a few times. This chain connects TRBV27 to TRBJ1-4; D is ambiguous. Germline V CDR1 and CDR2: MNHEY, SMNVEV (reference sequence). The CDR3 runs 13 residues. V was pared by 6 bases and J by 8 bases, with 13 bases between. The DNA for the CDR3 is TGTGCCAGCAGCATCACGGCTGGAGAAAAACTGTTTTTT. Translated, it gives CASSITAGEKLFF.

The chain joins TRBV11-2 to TRBJ1-2, with 11 bases fitting TRBD1. Germline CDR1 and CDR2: SGHAT and FQNNGV. The CDR3 consists of 16 residues. Trimming at V came to 5 bases and at J to 6 bases, leaving 11 bases not matched to a gene. CDR3 bases: TGTGCCAGCAGCATGGCTTGGACAGGGGGCCGTCATGGCTACACCTTC. This translates into CASSMAWTGGRHGYTF.

CDR3 nucleotides: TGTGCCAGCAGCTTAGCGGCGATAGCGGGGGGTGCCTACGAGCAGTACTTC. This codes for CASSLAAIAGGAYEQYF. This rearrangement joins TRBV7-2 to TRBJ2-7; 10 bases match TRBD2. CDR1 and CDR2 from the germline V gene are SGHTA and FQGNSA. Unmatched junction bases numbered 7, after V lost 0 bases and J lost 2 bases. The CDR3 loop spans 17 amino acids. The full variable domain, rest sourced from reference TRBV7-2 and TRBJ2-7, is GAGVSQSPSNKVTEKGKDVELRCDPISGHTALYWYRQSLGQGLEFLIYFQGNSAPDKSGLPSDRFSAERTGGSVSTLTIQRTQQEDSAVYLCASSLAAIAGGAYEQYFGPGTRLTVT.

This chain links TRBV5-1 with TRBJ2-3; possibly TRBD2 for D (6 bases). The germline V and J ends were trimmed by 4 bases and 3 bases, with 24 bases remaining between them. This CDR3 contains 18 residues. The germline gives CDR1 SGHRS, CDR2 YFSETQ. The CDR3 loop reads CASSPHRLSGEGTDTQYF. The CDR3 DNA sequence: TGCGCCAGCAGCCCCCACCGTTTGTCGGGAGAGGGGACAGATACGCAGTATTTT.

This clone was counted between two and nine times. The genes are TRBV6-6 and TRBJ1-6; D is undetermined. This CDR3 contains 15 residues. The germline gives CDR1 MNHNY, CDR2 SVGAGI (reference sequence). V shed 0 bases and J shed 7 bases, with 10 bases lying between them. CDR3 in DNA: TGTGCCAGCAGTTACTCGATGGACTCCAATTCACCCCTCCACTTT. It specifies CASSYSMDSNSPLHF.

This chain joins TRBV9 and TRBJ1-2, with no clear D. Trimming left V 0 bases short and J 13 bases short, with 16 bases between. The CDR3 length is 13 residues. The germline V gene has CDR1 SGDLS and CDR2 YYNGEE. The CDR3 region has the DNA TGTGCCAGCAGCGTAGTACAGTGTTTAAGTAGCACCTTC. This translates into CASSVVQCLSSTF.

The chain couples TRBV12-3 or TRBV12-4 to TRBJ1-1; D perhaps matches TRBD1 (5 bases). The CDR3 is 13 residues long. V lost 3 bases and J 5 bases, leaving 10 bases between the germline ends. CDR3 protein: CASSFQGATEAFF. CDR3 nucleotide sequence: TGTGCCAGCAGTTTCCAGGGTGCGACTGAAGCTTTCTTT.

This chain uses TRBV7-2 with TRBJ2-5; a possible D gene is TRBD1 (5 bases). Trimming pared 2 bases from V and 5 bases from J, leaving 9 bases between. The CDR3 sequence is 13 residues long. Germline CDR1 reads SGHTA; CDR2 reads FQGNSA. CDR3 sequence reads: CASSLLGAETQYF. For the CDR3, the DNA is TGTGCCAGCAGCTTATTAGGGGCCGAGACCCAGTACTTC.

Only a few counts were recorded for this clone. The chain couples TRBV7-9 to TRBJ1-3, with D possibly TRBD1 on 6 matching bases. The CDR3 covers 16 residues. V was shortened by 0 bases and J by 2 bases, with 11 bases between the two germline ends. Germline V CDR1 and CDR2: SEHNR, FQNEAQ (reference sequence). The CDR3 loop reads CASSLAAQGTGNTIYF. CDR3 in DNA: TGTGCCAGCAGCTTAGCCGCTCAGGGGACTGGAAACACCATATATTTT.

The V call is TRBV5-5, the J call TRBJ2-7; D remains unclear. CDR1 and CDR2 (germline): SGHKS, YYEKEE (reference sequence). There are 11 residues in the CDR3. V was pared by 2 bases and J by 4 bases, with 4 bases between. The CDR3 nucleotides are TGTGCCAGCAGCTTAGGGTACGAGCAGTACTTC. Protein sequence: CASSLGYEQYF.